The next 30 T cell receptor beta chains were all read from a single sample in a study of T cells after yellow fever vaccination. One entry per CDR3 protein, called by TCRdb with MiXCR from the 5' RACE reads. The table includes 500,000 to 650,000 distinct CDR3 sequences, about 13% detected once. The sample in question was PBMCs, obtained on the day of the yellow fever booster vaccination. The receptors shown here come from a man aged 25-40 years who received the YFV17D yellow fever vaccine.

The chain couples TRBV6-1 to TRBJ2-7; tentatively, D is TRBD1 (6 bases). Trimming cost V 6 bases and J 2 bases, with 17 bases left between them. Germline V lookup: CDR1 MNHNS, CDR2 SASEGT. The CDR3 contains 15 residues. CDR3 sequence reads: CASRRSHRAAYEQYF. Here the CDR3 DNA reads TGTGCCAGCAGAAGGAGTCACAGGGCGGCCTACGAGCAGTACTTC.

The chain links TRBV20-1 to TRBJ2-5; D is undetermined. Germline-derived CDR1 and CDR2 are DFQATT and SNEGSKA (reference sequence). The CDR3 sequence is 13 residues long. V lost 0 bases, J lost 4 bases, and 9 bases lay in between. The CDR3 protein is CSARDPDAETQYF. In DNA form, the CDR3 reads TGCAGTGCTAGAGATCCGGACGCAGAGACCCAGTACTTC.

This clonotype showed up just a few times. The rearrangement uses TRBV4-2 and TRBJ2-1; D gene unclear. There are 15 residues in the CDR3. V was shortened by 3 bases and J by 3 bases, with 12 bases between the two germline ends. The germline V gene encodes CDR1 LGHNA and CDR2 YNFKEQ. The CDR3, as DNA: TGTGCCAGCAGCCACACTTTTAACGACTACAATGAGCAGTTCTTC. It translates to CASSHTFNDYNEQFF.

The V gene is TRBV5-4, the J gene TRBJ2-5; D call uncertain. Deletions cut 3 bases from V and 2 bases from J, with 17 bases between. The CDR3 covers 16 residues. CDR1 is SGHNT and CDR2 is YYREEE in the germline V gene (reference sequence). The CDR3 sequence: CASSWSSRPGQETQYF. As DNA, the CDR3 is TGTGCCAGCAGCTGGAGCAGCCGCCCTGGGCAAGAGACCCAGTACTTC.

This clonotype was seen a few times. This chain connects TRBV5-5 to TRBJ2-3, with TRBD1 matching 9 bases. With V trimmed by 0 bases and J by 3 bases, 11 bases remained unmatched. Germline assignment: CDR1 SGHKS and CDR2 YYEKEE (reference sequence). The length of the CDR3 is 18 residues. CDR3 in amino acids: CASSLVRGQGWRTDTQYF. CDR3 DNA sequence: TGTGCCAGCAGCTTGGTACGGGGACAGGGATGGAGGACAGATACGCAGTATTTT.

The chain recombines TRBV6-2 or TRBV6-3 with TRBJ1-2; D ambiguous. This CDR3 is 14 amino acids long. Germline V gene lookup returns CDR1 MNHEY and CDR2 SVGEGT. The ends were cut back, 5 bases at V and 1 base at J, with 11 bases in the middle. CDR3 amino acids: CASSRLQINYGYTF. In DNA, the CDR3 is TGTGCCAGCAGTCGATTACAGATTAACTATGGCTACACCTTC.

Points on this clonotype: An end of the junction does not agree with germline; a read error may underlie this. This rearrangement joins TRBV5-8 to TRBJ1-3; D is ambiguous. Germline CDR1 is SGHTS and CDR2 is YDEGEE. This CDR3 spans 12 amino acids. The CDR3 reads CASSVQVGTTYF. The CDR3 nucleotides read TGTGCCAGCAGCGTTCAGGTCGGCACCACATATTTT.

This clonotype appeared a few times. The chain combines TRBV6-5 with TRBJ2-1, with 9 bases that match TRBD2. V shed 0 bases and J 6 bases; nucleotides not matched to a gene: 6. Germline V gives CDR1 MNHEY, CDR2 SVGAGI. The length of the CDR3 is 16 residues. This CDR3 is CASSYSGTSGFNEQFF. CDR3 sequence (DNA): TGTGCCAGCAGTTACTCAGGCACTAGCGGGTTCAATGAGCAGTTCTTC.

This clonotype was recorded at least ten times. The chain carries TRBV5-1 and TRBJ2-2, with no clear D. From germline, CDR1 is SGHRS and CDR2 YFSETQ. With 5 bases removed from V and 3 bases from J, the gap between germline ends came to 5 bases. The CDR3 totals 12 residues. In DNA form, the CDR3 reads TGCGCCAGCAGAGATTACACCGGGGAGCTGTTTTTT. It specifies CASRDYTGELFF. The complete variable domain, with remaining parts taken from reference TRBV5-1 and TRBJ2-2, reads KAGVTQTPRYLIKTRGQQVTLSCSPISGHRSVSWYQQTPGQGLQFLFEYFSETQRNKGNFPGRFSGRQFSNSRSEMNVSTLELGDSALYLCASRDYTGELFFGEGSRLTVL.

This clonotype was seen at least ten times. V gene TRBV14 combines with J gene TRBJ2-2; no clear D gene. This CDR3 has 14 residues. Trimming took 5 bases from V and 3 from J, leaving 10 bases between them. CDR1 is SGHDN, CDR2 FVKESK, per germline. The CDR3 sequence is CASSAPADTGELFF. CDR3 nucleotide sequence: TGTGCCAGCAGCGCACCCGCAGACACCGGGGAGCTGTTTTTT. The entire variable domain, with the rest obtained from reference TRBV14 and TRBJ2-2, is as follows: EAGVTQFPSHSVIEKGQTVTLRCDPISGHDNLYWYRRVMGKEIKFLLHFVKESKQDESGMPNNRFLAERTGGTYSTLKVQPAELEDSGVYFCASSAPADTGELFFGEGSRLTVL.

J is TRBJ2-3 and V is TRBV6-5; 9 positions match TRBD2. The germline CDR1 and CDR2 sequences are MNHEY and SVGAGI. J lost 2 bases, V lost 3 bases, and 6 bases had no gene match. The CDR3 has 16 amino acids. Written as DNA, the CDR3 is TGTGCCAGCAGTTATGGCGGGAGGGCAACCACAGATACGCAGTATTTT. This gives the protein CASSYGGRATTDTQYF.

This chain connects TRBV27 to TRBJ2-6, with TRBD1 as a possible D gene (5 bases). Trimming left V 10 bases short and J 2 bases short, with 12 bases between. Germline assignment: CDR1 MNHEY and CDR2 SMNVEV (reference sequence). The CDR3 loop spans 14 amino acids. The CDR3 sequence is CATLQGAGANVLTF. CDR3 nucleotide sequence: TGTGCCACCCTCCAGGGTGCTGGGGCCAACGTCCTGACTTTC.

In this sample, this clonotype turned up a few times. This sequence joins TRBV5-1 and TRBJ2-1; TRBD2 matches at 12 bases. The CDR3 loop spans 15 amino acids. Germline V CDR1 and CDR2: SGHRS, YFSETQ. V was pared by 3 bases and J by 5 bases, with 3 bases of the junction left unmatched. The CDR3 protein is CASSSTSGGNNEQFF. The CDR3, as DNA: TGCGCCAGCAGCTCTACTAGCGGGGGGAACAATGAGCAGTTCTTC.

In this sample, this clonotype turned up many times. Sequence at one end of the junction differs from germline and may be a read error. The chain carries TRBV3-1 and TRBJ2-1; D gene uncertain. CDR1 is LGHDT and CDR2 is YNNKEL in the germline V gene (reference sequence). This CDR3 region has 13 residues. Here the CDR3 DNA reads TGTGCCAGCAGCCAAGATCGTAGCTCTTTTTTATCATTC. This codes for CASSQDRSSFLSF.

This clonotype was detected only a few times. V and J are TRBV5-1 and TRBJ1-1; 7 nucleotides agree with TRBD1. The V segment lost 3 bases and the J segment 5 bases; nucleotides outside the gene matches: 13. The V gene's germline CDR1 is SGHRS and CDR2 YFSETQ. This CDR3 spans 16 amino acids. CDR3 in DNA: TGCGCCAGCAGCTGGGGCAATTCAGGGGGTCCGACTGAAGCTTTCTTT. It is translated as CASSWGNSGGPTEAFF.

CDR3 sequence reads: CASSQVGTSLAEAFF. The CDR3 DNA sequence: TGTGCCAGCAGCCAAGTTGGGACAAGCCTTGCGGAAGCTTTCTTT. This chain links TRBV14 with TRBJ1-1; D perhaps matches TRBD1 (6 bases). CDR1 is SGHDN and CDR2 is FVKESK in the germline V gene. This CDR3 contains 15 residues. V lost 1 base and J 8 bases, leaving 17 bases between the germline ends.

This clonotype was counted only a few times. This chain uses TRBV14 with TRBJ2-1; 7 bases line up with TRBD2. The length of the CDR3 is 13 residues. CDR1 and CDR2 from the germline V gene are SGHDN and FVKESK. Trimming at V came to 5 bases and at J to 8 bases, leaving 6 bases not matched to a gene. CDR3 DNA: TGTGCCAGCAGCTTCGGGACTATTTATGAGCAGTTCTTC. Encoded protein: CASSFGTIYEQFF.

This clonotype was counted between two and nine times. The chain couples TRBV5-4 to TRBJ2-7; 8 bases are a match to TRBD2. Germline CDR1 reads SGHNT; CDR2 reads YYREEE (reference sequence). Germline trimming cut 1 base from V and 4 bases from J; bases unmatched to any gene: 13. This CDR3 is built from 17 residues. DNA for the CDR3: TGTGCCAGCAGCTTGAGAGCAGCTGAGCGGGAGAAATACGAGCAGTACTTC. Translation gives CASSLRAAEREKYEQYF.

This clonotype was found many times. J is TRBJ2-2 and V is TRBV5-4, with 7 bases that match TRBD1. Germline V gene lookup returns CDR1 SGHNT and CDR2 YYREEE (reference sequence). The CDR3 runs 14 residues. V was clipped by 4 bases and J by 6 bases; unmatched bases: 6. The CDR3 region is CASSINRGSGELFF. The CDR3 DNA sequence: TGTGCCAGCAGCATAAACAGGGGATCCGGGGAGCTGTTTTTT.

In its sample, this clonotype was seen a few times. The V and J genes are TRBV6-5 and TRBJ2-7, with D perhaps TRBD1 or TRBD2 (6 bases each). The CDR3 consists of 19 residues. Trimming shortened V by 0 bases and J by 3 bases, and 24 bases separated the two germline ends. The germline V gene encodes CDR1 MNHEY and CDR2 SVGAGI. CDR3 protein: CASSYSGRGWSSAIYEQYF. The CDR3 bases are TGTGCCAGCAGTTACTCGGGCAGGGGCTGGTCTAGCGCAATCTACGAGCAGTACTTC.

The chain has TRBV11-3 and TRBJ2-7; 12 bases are shared with TRBD1. The CDR3 loop spans 14 amino acids. V lost 4 bases and J lost 6; bases outside the gene matches: 4. Germline CDR1 reads SGHNT; CDR2 reads YENEEA. The CDR3 reads CASSSGTGGSEQYF. The CDR3 bases are TGTGCCAGCAGCTCCGGGACAGGGGGCTCCGAGCAGTACTTC.

In its sample, this clonotype was seen a few times. The chain couples TRBV11-2 to TRBJ2-3, with 12 bases that match TRBD2. Germline V gene sequence: CDR1 SGHAT, CDR2 FQNNGV. Trimming cost V 1 base and J 0 bases; bases outside gene matches: 2. The CDR3 is 17 amino acids. The CDR3, as DNA: TGTGCCAGCAGCTTAGTTCTAGCGGGAGGGAGCACAGATACGCAGTATTTT. Protein sequence: CASSLVLAGGSTDTQYF.

The chain is built from TRBV29-1 and TRBJ1-1; TRBD1 agrees at 11 bases. The CDR3 totals 11 residues. J lost 10 bases, V lost 5 bases, and 3 bases had no gene match. Germline values: CDR1 SQVTM, CDR2 ANQGSEA. CDR3: CSVKGQGGAFF. Written as DNA, the CDR3 is TGCAGCGTTAAGGGACAGGGGGGAGCTTTCTTT.

This clonotype was picked up a small number of times. The CDR3 nucleotides are TGTGCCAGCAGCTCGGGTCCGAGGGCGGTCACAGATACGCAGTATTTT. It yields the protein CASSSGPRAVTDTQYF. This chain uses TRBV7-2 with TRBJ2-3; D perhaps matches TRBD2 (5 bases). Germline V gene lookup returns CDR1 SGHTA and CDR2 FQGNSA. V was clipped by 4 bases and J by 2 bases, with 16 bases between them. There are 16 residues in the CDR3. The whole variable domain, filled in from reference TRBV7-2 and TRBJ2-3, reads GAGVSQSPSNKVTEKGKDVELRCDPISGHTALYWYRQSLGQGLEFLIYFQGNSAPDKSGLPSDRFSAERTGGSVSTLTIQRTQQEDSAVYLCASSSGPRAVTDTQYFGPGTRLTVL.

This clonotype was counted ten times or more. The chain has TRBV7-2 and TRBJ2-5; no reliable D call. Germline V gives CDR1 SGHTA, CDR2 FQGNSA. The V end lost 0 bases, the J end lost 9 bases, and 5 bases lay between the germline ends. The length of the CDR3 is 11 residues. The CDR3 is CASSLAGAQYF. CDR3 bases: TGTGCCAGCAGCTTAGCTGGAGCCCAGTACTTC.

The chain is built from TRBV7-2 and TRBJ2-3; the D gene is possibly TRBD2 (6 bases). The CDR3 extends over 15 amino acids. Germline V gene lookup returns CDR1 SGHTA and CDR2 FQGNSA. The V end was cut by 1 base, the J end by 4 bases, with 12 bases between. The CDR3 spells CASSLGGGASDTQYF. As DNA, the CDR3 is TGTGCCAGCAGCTTAGGGGGAGGTGCGTCAGATACGCAGTATTTT.

The chain couples TRBV28 to TRBJ2-5; D ambiguous. V was shortened by 2 bases and J by 4 bases, with 8 bases between the two germline ends. The germline V gene has CDR1 MDHEN and CDR2 SYDVKM. The CDR3 contains 13 residues. CDR3 loop: CASSLVHRETQYF. The DNA for the CDR3 is TGTGCCAGCAGTTTAGTACACAGAGAGACCCAGTACTTC.

The chain combines TRBV6-7 with TRBJ2-5; D is ambiguous. TRBV6-7 is an ORF, and what it does is uncertain. V was pared by 5 bases and J by 4 bases, with 17 bases between. The CDR3 is 15 residues long. The CDR3 here is CASSLPPLDLETQYF. The CDR3 DNA follows: TGTGCCAGCAGTCTCCCTCCGCTAGACCTAGAGACCCAGTACTTC.

This rearrangement joins TRBV6-2 or TRBV6-3 to TRBJ2-1; no clear D. Trimming took off 1 base at V and 4 bases at J, with 8 bases between the two ends. Germline loops: CDR1 MNHEY, CDR2 SVGEGT. The CDR3 covers 14 residues. CDR3 nucleotides: TGTGCCAGCAGTTACTTTAGGGAATACAATGAGCAGTTCTTC. Its translation is CASSYFREYNEQFF.

This chain connects TRBV28 to TRBJ1-1, with D unclear. V shed 6 bases and J shed 1 base, with 6 bases lying between them. CDR1 MDHEN and CDR2 SYDVKM come from the germline V gene. This CDR3 region has 12 residues. The CDR3 region has the DNA TGTGCCAGCAGCTATACGAACACTGAAGCTTTCTTT. Translated: CASSYTNTEAFF.